The 18 T cell receptor beta chains listed next were all sequenced from one sample in a study of cytotoxic CD8 clonotypes in ibrutinib-treated CLL. The protocol was immunoSEQ multiplex PCR, while the TCRdb copy is restricted to in-frame clones and leaves out a portion. The sample has more than 150,000 clones; over 60% are singletons. The sequenced sample was PBMCs, obtained after 24 months of ibrutinib treatment. All receptors derive from a human donor with chronic lymphocytic leukemia.

This rearrangement joins TRBV15 to TRBJ2-3; D ambiguous. Germline lookup yields CDR1 LNHNV and CDR2 YYDKDF (reference sequence). This CDR3 spans 14 amino acids. The V end lost 6 bases, the J end lost 4 bases, and 14 bases lay between the germline ends. The CDR3 protein is CATRSWWAPDTQYF. CDR3 sequence (DNA): TGTGCCACCAGATCGTGGTGGGCACCAGATACGCAGTATTTT.

This chain joins TRBV30 and TRBJ2-3, with a tentative D call TRBD2 (5 bases). This CDR3 contains 15 residues. Trimming took 0 bases from V and 6 from J, leaving 16 bases between them. Per the germline V gene, CDR1 is GTSNPN and CDR2 is SVGIG (reference sequence). The CDR3 DNA follows: TGTGCCTGGAGTGTATTCCCTAGCATCAAGGATACGCAGTATTTT. This encodes CAWSVFPSIKDTQYF. The full variable domain, completed using reference TRBV30 and TRBJ2-3, is SQTIHQWPATLVQPVGSPLSLECTVEGTSNPNLYWYRQAAGRGLQLLFYSVGIGQISSEVPQNLSASRPQDRQFILSSKKLLLSDSGFYLCAWSVFPSIKDTQYFGPGTRLTVL.

This chain links TRBV4-3 with TRBJ1-2; D not certain. Germline V CDR1 and CDR2: LGHNA, YSLEER. V lost 0 bases, J lost 3 bases, and 14 bases lay in between. This CDR3 contains 16 residues. The CDR3 DNA reads as TGCGCCAGCAGCCAAGATCTGGCCGCGCAGGACTATGGCTACACCTTC. Protein: CASSQDLAAQDYGYTF.

This clone appeared once. The J gene is TRBJ1-1, the V gene TRBV6-5; TRBD1 aligns across 7 bases. The CDR3 extends over 15 amino acids. The V gene's germline CDR1 is MNHEY and CDR2 SVGAGI. J was trimmed by 5 bases and V by 0 bases; bases with no gene match: 6. DNA for the CDR3: TGTGCCAGCAGTTACTCGACAGGGTTTGGTACTGAAGCTTTCTTT. It is translated as CASSYSTGFGTEAFF.

Only one count was recorded for this clone. CDR3 in amino acids: CASSLDSGYNEQFF. The CDR3 coding sequence is TGTGCCAGCAGCTTAGATTCAGGGTACAATGAGCAGTTCTTC. The gene calls are TRBV7-8 and TRBJ2-1, with D perhaps TRBD1 (5 bases). This CDR3 spans 14 amino acids. In germline, CDR1 is SGHVS, CDR2 FQNEAQ. Trimming stripped 1 base from V and 4 bases from J, with 8 bases between.

This clone was counted only a few times. The genes are TRBV11-2 and TRBJ1-2; no definite D call. CDR3 size: 15 residues. Trimming left V 1 base short and J 1 base short, with 10 bases between. The germline gives CDR1 SGHAT, CDR2 FQNNGV. The CDR3, as DNA: TGTGCCAGCAGCTTAGGAGGGAGGCGTAACTATGGCTACACCTTC. It specifies CASSLGGRRNYGYTF.

The chain is built from TRBV11-2 and TRBJ2-4; tentative D call: TRBD1 (7 bases). V lost 7 bases and J 7 bases, leaving 14 bases between the germline ends. CDR3 length: 13 residues. Germline CDR1 is SGHAT and CDR2 is FQNNGV. CDR3 region: CASTPTGRNIQYF. The CDR3 DNA sequence: TGTGCCAGCACCCCGACAGGGAGGAACATTCAGTACTTC.

The chain employs TRBV5-4 and TRBJ1-1; D gene uncertain. Trimming pared 8 bases from V and 0 bases from J, leaving 14 bases between. Germline V gene sequence: CDR1 SGHNT, CDR2 YYREEE (reference sequence). This CDR3 spans 14 amino acids. The CDR3 loop reads CASSSQQMNTEAFF. CDR3 coding DNA: TGTGCCAGTTCCTCACAGCAGATGAACACTGAAGCTTTCTTT.

This rearrangement joins TRBV7-2 to TRBJ2-6, with D unclear. V was trimmed by 5 bases and J by 0 bases, leaving 20 bases between them. This CDR3 contains 19 residues. Germline CDR1 is SGHTA and CDR2 is FQGNSA. CDR3: CASSPAVAEPISGANVLTF. The CDR3 region has the DNA TGTGCCAGCAGCCCTGCAGTTGCGGAGCCTATCTCTGGGGCCAACGTCCTGACTTTC.

V gene TRBV27 combines with J gene TRBJ1-2; 9 nucleotides agree with TRBD1. V shed 3 bases, J shed 3 bases, and the junction held 5 bases outside the gene matches. CDR3 length equals 15 residues. CDR1 MNHEY and CDR2 SMNVEV come from the germline V gene (reference sequence). The DNA for the CDR3 is TGTGCCAGCAGTTTTAACCGGGACAGGGACTATGGCTACACCTTC. Its translation: CASSFNRDRDYGYTF.

This clone appeared a few times. This chain joins TRBV11-3 and TRBJ2-1; D might be TRBD2 (5 bases). Germline CDR1 SGHNT, CDR2 YENEEA. The CDR3 consists of 14 residues. With 5 bases removed from V and 0 bases from J, the gap between germline ends came to 8 bases. The CDR3 DNA is TGTGCCAGCAGCAAGGGAGCCTCCTACAATGAGCAGTTCTTC. Residues: CASSKGASYNEQFF.

The CDR3 nucleotides read TGCAGCGTTGCCCAGGGAAGAAGCAATCAGCCCCAGCATTTT. Encoded protein: CSVAQGRSNQPQHF. The genes are TRBV29-1 and TRBJ1-5; D is perhaps TRBD1 (5 bases). Trimming took 4 bases from V and 1 from J, leaving 11 bases between them. From germline, CDR1 is SQVTM and CDR2 ANQGSEA. The CDR3 is 14 amino acids.

The chain joins TRBV7-2 to TRBJ1-1; 8 bases map to TRBD1. J was trimmed by 3 bases and V by 2 bases; bases with no gene match: 5. Germline CDR1 and CDR2: SGHTA and FQGNSA. This CDR3 region has 15 residues. The CDR3 sequence is CASSLYRGSYTEAFF. CDR3 DNA sequence: TGTGCCAGCAGCTTATACAGGGGGAGCTACACTGAAGCTTTCTTT.

This clone showed up just a few times. J is TRBJ2-7 and V is TRBV2; 9 nucleotides align to TRBD2. CDR3 length equals 15 residues. V lost 1 base to trimming and J lost 3 bases; unmatched junction nucleotides: 4. Germline lookup yields CDR1 SNHLY and CDR2 FYNNEI. CDR3 sequence reads: CASSEETSGFYEQYF. Written as DNA, the CDR3 is TGTGCCAGCAGTGAAGAGACTAGCGGATTCTACGAGCAGTACTTC. The full variable domain, with the rest looked up from reference TRBV2 and TRBJ2-7, is EPEVTQTPSHQVTQMGQEVILRCVPISNHLYFYWYRQILGQKVEFLVSFYNNEISEKSEIFDDQFSVERPDGSNFTLKIRSTKLEDSAMYFCASSEETSGFYEQYFGPGTRLTVT.

In this sample, this clone turned up a few times. The chain couples TRBV27 to TRBJ1-5; no clear D gene. Germline-derived CDR1 and CDR2 are MNHEY and SMNVEV (reference sequence). The CDR3 spans 12 residues. Between the trimmed V and J ends, which lost 6 bases and 2 bases, there was a span of 5 bases. CDR3 in DNA: TGTGCCAGCAGCCGGCGCAATCAGCCCCAGCATTTT. This translates into CASSRRNQPQHF.

This rearrangement joins TRBV10-3 to TRBJ1-4; D is perhaps TRBD1 (6 bases). Germline V gene data show CDR1 as ENHRY and CDR2 as SYGVKD. Trimming shortened V by 3 bases and J by 8 bases, and 13 bases separated the two germline ends. The CDR3 has 14 amino acids. The DNA of the CDR3 is TGTGCCATCAGTGAACAGGGACGAGGGGAAAAACTGTTTTTT. Translated: CAISEQGRGEKLFF.

This chain uses TRBV5-1 with TRBJ2-1; D unresolved. The CDR3 covers 13 residues. V gave up 0 bases and J gave up 5 bases, with 6 bases separating them. The V gene's germline CDR1 is SGHRS and CDR2 YFSETQ. CDR3 in DNA: TGCGCCAGCAGCTTGGACCAAAACAATGAGCAGTTCTTC. Protein product: CASSLDQNNEQFF. The whole variable domain, remainder taken from reference TRBV5-1 and TRBJ2-1, is KAGVTQTPRYLIKTRGQQVTLSCSPISGHRSVSWYQQTPGQGLQFLFEYFSETQRNKGNFPGRFSGRQFSNSRSEMNVSTLELGDSALYLCASSLDQNNEQFFGPGTRLTVL.

J is TRBJ2-5 and V is TRBV7-2; D unresolved. This CDR3 is 14 amino acids long. V dropped 5 bases and J dropped 3 bases, with 13 bases sitting between them. Germline CDR1 is SGHTA and CDR2 is FQGNSA. Here the CDR3 DNA reads TGTGCCAGCAGCAATCAGCGTGCGGAAGAGACCCAGTACTTC. This sequence encodes CASSNQRAEETQYF.